The clone carrying this T cell receptor beta chain was recorded a few times. The V segment lost 3 bases and the J segment 4 bases; nucleotides outside the gene matches: 13. This CDR3 has 18 residues. This sample was taken from a study of T cells after yellow fever vaccination. TCRdb re-derived calls from the 5' RACE reads in MiXCR, one entry per CDR3 protein. The sample has 300,000 to 400,000 distinct CDR3 sequences, roughly 7.5% seen once. The starting material was PBMCs, obtained roughly 47 days after the first yellow fever vaccination. The source of this sequence is a man younger than 35 who received the YFV17D yellow fever vaccine. The chain links TRBV23-1 to TRBJ2-2; TRBD1 agrees at 8 bases. TRBV23-1 is labeled an ORF, and its function is uncertain. The CDR3 is CASSHPRRTGHGTGELFF. CDR3 sequence (DNA): TGCGCCAGCAGTCACCCACGGCGGACAGGGCATGGCACCGGGGAGCTGTTTTTT.